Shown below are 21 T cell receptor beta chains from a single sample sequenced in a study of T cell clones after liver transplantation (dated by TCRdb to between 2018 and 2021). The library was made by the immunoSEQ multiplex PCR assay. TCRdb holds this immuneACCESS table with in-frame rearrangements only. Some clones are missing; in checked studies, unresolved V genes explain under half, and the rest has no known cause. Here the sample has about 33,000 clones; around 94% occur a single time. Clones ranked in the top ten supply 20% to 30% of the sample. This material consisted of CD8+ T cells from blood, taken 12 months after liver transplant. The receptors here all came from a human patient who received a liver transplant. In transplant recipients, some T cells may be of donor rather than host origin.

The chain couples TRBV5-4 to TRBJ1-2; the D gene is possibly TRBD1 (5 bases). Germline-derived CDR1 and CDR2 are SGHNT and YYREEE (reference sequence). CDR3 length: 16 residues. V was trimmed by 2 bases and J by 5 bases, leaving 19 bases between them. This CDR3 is CASSFPPGRRWYGYTF. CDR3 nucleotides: TGTGCCAGCAGCTTTCCTCCGGGACGGCGCTGGTATGGCTACACCTTC.

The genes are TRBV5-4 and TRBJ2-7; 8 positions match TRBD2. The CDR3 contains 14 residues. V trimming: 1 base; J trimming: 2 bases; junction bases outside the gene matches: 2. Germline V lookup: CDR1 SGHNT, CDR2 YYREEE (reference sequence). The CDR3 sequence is CASSLRGRPYEQYF. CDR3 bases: TGTGCCAGCAGCTTGCGCGGGAGGCCCTACGAGCAGTACTTC.

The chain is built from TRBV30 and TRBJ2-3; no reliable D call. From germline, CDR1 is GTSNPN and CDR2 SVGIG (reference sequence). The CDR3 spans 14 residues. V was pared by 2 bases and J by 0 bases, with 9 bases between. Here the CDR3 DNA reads TGTGCCTGGAGTCAACTAACTAGCACAGATACGCAGTATTTT. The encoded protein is CAWSQLTSTDTQYF.

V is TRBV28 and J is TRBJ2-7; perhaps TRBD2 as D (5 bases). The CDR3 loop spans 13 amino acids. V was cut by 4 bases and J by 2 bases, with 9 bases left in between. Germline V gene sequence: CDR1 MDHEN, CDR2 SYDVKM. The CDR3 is CASSSDFAYEQYF. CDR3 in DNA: TGTGCCAGCAGTTCGGACTTCGCCTACGAGCAGTACTTC.

CDR3 sequence (DNA): TGTGCCAGCAGTTACTCTGCCAGGGGGCAGGATGGCTACACCTTC. Translation gives CASSYSARGQDGYTF. The chain recombines TRBV6-5 with TRBJ1-2; TRBD1 matches 8 bases. Germline CDR1 and CDR2: MNHEY and SVGAGI. V dropped 0 bases and J dropped 6; count of bases not matched to a gene: 6. This CDR3 is built from 15 residues.

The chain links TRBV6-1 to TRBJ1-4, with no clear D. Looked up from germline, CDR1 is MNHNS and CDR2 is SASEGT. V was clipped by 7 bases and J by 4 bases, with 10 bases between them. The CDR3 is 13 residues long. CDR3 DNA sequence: TGTGCCAGCACTCTTGGATTTAATGAAAAACTGTTTTTT. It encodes CASTLGFNEKLFF.

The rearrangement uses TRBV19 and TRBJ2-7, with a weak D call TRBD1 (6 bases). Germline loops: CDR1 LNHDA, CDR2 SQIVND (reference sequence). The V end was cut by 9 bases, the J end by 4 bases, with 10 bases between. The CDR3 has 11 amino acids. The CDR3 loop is CARTGRYEQYF. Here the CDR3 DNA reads TGTGCCAGGACAGGAAGATACGAGCAGTACTTC.

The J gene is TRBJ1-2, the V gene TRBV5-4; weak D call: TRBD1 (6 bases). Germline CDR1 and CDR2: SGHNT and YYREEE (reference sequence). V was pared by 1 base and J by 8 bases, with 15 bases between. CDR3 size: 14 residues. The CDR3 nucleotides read TGTGCCAGCAGCTTGCAGGGGTATGGTAGGGGCTACACCTTC. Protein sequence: CASSLQGYGRGYTF.

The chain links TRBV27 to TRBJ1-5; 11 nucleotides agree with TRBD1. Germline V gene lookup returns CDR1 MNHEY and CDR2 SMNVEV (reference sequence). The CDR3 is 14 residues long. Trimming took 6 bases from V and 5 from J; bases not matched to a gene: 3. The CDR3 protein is CASRPGQGDQPQHF. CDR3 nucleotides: TGTGCCAGCAGACCGGGACAGGGGGATCAGCCCCAGCATTTT.

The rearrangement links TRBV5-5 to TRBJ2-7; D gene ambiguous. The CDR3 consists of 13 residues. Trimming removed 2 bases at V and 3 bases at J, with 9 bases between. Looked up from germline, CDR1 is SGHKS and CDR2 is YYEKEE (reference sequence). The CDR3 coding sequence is TGTGCCAGCAGCTTATCGGTTCTCTACGAGCAGTACTTC. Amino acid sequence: CASSLSVLYEQYF.

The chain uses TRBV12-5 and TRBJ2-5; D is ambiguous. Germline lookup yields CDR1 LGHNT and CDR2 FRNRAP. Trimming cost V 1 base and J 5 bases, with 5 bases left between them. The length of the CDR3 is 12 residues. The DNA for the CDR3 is TGTGCTAGTGGTTTGGACCGGGAGACCCAGTACTTC. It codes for CASGLDRETQYF.

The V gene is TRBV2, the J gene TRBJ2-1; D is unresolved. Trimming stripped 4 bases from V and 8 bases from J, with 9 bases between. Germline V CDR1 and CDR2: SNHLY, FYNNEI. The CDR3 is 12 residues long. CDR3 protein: CASSGLVDEQFF. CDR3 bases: TGTGCCAGCAGTGGTCTTGTGGATGAGCAGTTCTTC.

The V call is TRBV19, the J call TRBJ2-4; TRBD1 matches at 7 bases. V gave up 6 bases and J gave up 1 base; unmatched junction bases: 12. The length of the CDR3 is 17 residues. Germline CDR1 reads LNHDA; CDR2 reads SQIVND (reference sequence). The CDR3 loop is CASSNLKEGGAKNIQYF. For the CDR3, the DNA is TGTGCCAGTAGCAACCTTAAGGAAGGGGGCGCCAAAAACATTCAGTACTTC.

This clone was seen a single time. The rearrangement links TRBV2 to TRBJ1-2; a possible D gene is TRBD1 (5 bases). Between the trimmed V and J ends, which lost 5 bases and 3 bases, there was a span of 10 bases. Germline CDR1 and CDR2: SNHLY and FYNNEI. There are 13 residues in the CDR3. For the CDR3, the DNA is TGTGCCAGCAGTAGTGAGGGGTACTATGGCTACACCTTC. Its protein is CASSSEGYYGYTF.

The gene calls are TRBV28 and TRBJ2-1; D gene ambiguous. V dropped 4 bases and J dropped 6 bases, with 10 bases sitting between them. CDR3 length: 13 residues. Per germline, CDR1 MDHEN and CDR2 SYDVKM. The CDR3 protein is CASSSGPGNEQFF. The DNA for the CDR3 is TGTGCCAGCAGTTCGGGCCCGGGCAATGAGCAGTTCTTC.

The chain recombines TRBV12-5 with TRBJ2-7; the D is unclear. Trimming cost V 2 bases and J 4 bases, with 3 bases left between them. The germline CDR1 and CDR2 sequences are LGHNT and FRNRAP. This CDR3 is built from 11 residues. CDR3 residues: CASGLTYEQYF. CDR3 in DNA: TGTGCTAGTGGTTTGACTTACGAGCAGTACTTC.

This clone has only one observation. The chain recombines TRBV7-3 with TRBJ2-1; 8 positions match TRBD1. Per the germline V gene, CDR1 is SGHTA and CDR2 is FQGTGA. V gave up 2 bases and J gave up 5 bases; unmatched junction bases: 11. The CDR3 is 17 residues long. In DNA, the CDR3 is TGTGCCAGCAGCTTACCGTCGGGACAGGTCGGTAACAATGAGCAGTTCTTC. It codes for CASSLPSGQVGNNEQFF.

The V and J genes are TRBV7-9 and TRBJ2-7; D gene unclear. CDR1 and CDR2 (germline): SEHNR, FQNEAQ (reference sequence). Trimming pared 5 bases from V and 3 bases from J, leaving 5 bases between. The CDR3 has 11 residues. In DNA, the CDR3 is TGTGCCAGCAGCGTAAGCTACGAGCAGTACTTC. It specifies CASSVSYEQYF. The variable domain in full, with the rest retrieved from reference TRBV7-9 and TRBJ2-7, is DTGVSQNPRHKITKRGQNVTFRCDPISEHNRLYWYRQTLGQGPEFLTYFQNEAQLEKSRLLSDRFSAERPKGSFSTLEIQRTEQGDSAMYLCASSVSYEQYFGPGTRLTVT.

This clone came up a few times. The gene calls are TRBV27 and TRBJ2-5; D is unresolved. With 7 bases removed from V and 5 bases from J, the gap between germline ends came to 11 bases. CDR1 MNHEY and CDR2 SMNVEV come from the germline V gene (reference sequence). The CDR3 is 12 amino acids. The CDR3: CASTSTGETQYF. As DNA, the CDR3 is TGTGCCAGCACCTCAACCGGGGAGACCCAGTACTTC.

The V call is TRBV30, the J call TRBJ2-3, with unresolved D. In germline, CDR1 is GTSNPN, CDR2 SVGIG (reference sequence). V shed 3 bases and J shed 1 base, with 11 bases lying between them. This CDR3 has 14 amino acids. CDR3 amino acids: CAWRSVVGTDTQYF. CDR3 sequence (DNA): TGTGCCTGGAGGTCGGTTGTCGGCACAGATACGCAGTATTTT.

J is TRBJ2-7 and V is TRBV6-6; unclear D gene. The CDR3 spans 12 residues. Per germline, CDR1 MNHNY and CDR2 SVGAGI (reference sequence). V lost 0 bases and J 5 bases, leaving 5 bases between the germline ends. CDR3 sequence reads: CASSYSIHEQYF. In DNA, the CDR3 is TGTGCCAGCAGTTACTCGATCCACGAGCAGTACTTC.